The sequence of this T cell receptor beta chain was determined in a study of cytomegalovirus exposure and HLA in healthy donors. Study-level findings and limits: For cytomegalovirus status, the classifier reportedly gave diagnoses with high specificity and sensitivity. In a later analysis, TCR beta V- and J-gene trimming was associated with a missense DCLRE1C variant.

Researchers ran the PCR with 60 Vbeta and 13 Jbeta primers. Generated by immunoSEQ multiplex PCR, the TCRdb table keeps only in-frame clones and is missing some. The specimen's table records 100,000 to 150,000 clones. Per germline, CDR1 MRHNA and CDR2 SNTAGT. Losses at the gene ends were 4 bases for V and 1 base for J; bases not matched to a gene: 0. CDR3 length equals 15 residues. As regards this clone: The antigen remains unidentified.

The genes are TRBV6-4 and TRBJ2-3; 12 bases fit TRBD2. The sequence was obtained from a woman in her thirties or forties in good health and CMV-seronegative. Material for sequencing was PBMCs. CDR3 DNA sequence: TGTGCCAGCAGTGGGACTAGCGGGGGCACAGATACGCAGTATTTT. Translated: CASSGTSGGTDTQYF.